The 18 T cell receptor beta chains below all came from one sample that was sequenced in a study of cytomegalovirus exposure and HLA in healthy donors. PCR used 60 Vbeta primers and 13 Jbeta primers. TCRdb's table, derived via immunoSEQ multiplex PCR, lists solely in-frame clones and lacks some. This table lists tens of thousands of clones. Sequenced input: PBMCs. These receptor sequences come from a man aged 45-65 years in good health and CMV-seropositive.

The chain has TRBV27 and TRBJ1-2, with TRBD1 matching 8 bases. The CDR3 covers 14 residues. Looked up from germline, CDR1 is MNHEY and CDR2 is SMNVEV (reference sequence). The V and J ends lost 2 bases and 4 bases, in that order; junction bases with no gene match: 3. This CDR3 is CASSLGQGLYGYTF. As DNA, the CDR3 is TGTGCCAGCAGTTTAGGACAGGGACTCTATGGCTACACCTTC.

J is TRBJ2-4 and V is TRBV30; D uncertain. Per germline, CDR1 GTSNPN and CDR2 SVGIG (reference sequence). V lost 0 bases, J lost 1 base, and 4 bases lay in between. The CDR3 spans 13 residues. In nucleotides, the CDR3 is TGTGCCTGGAGTGTATCTGCCAAAAACATTCAGTACTTC. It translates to CAWSVSAKNIQYF.

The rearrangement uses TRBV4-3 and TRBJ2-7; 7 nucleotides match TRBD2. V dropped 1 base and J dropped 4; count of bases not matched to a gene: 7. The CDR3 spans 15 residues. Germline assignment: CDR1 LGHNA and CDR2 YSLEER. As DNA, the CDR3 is TGCGCCAGCAGCCAAGCCGCGGGAGCAAGGTACGAGCAGTACTTC. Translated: CASSQAAGARYEQYF.

The CDR3 sequence: CASSQVEETQYF. CDR3 sequence (DNA): TGTGCCAGCAGCCAAGTAGAGGAGACCCAGTACTTC. V usage is TRBV4-2 and J usage is TRBJ2-5; D is uncertain. CDR3 length: 12 residues. Trimming removed 1 base at V and 5 bases at J, with 5 bases between. CDR1 and CDR2 (germline): LGHNA, YNFKEQ.

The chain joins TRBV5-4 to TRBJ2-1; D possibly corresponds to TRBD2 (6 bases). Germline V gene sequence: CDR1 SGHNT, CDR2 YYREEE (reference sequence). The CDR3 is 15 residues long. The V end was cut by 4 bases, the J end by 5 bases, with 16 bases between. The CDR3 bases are TGTGCCAGCAGCCCCCCAGGGACTCTTAACAATGAGCAGTTCTTC. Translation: CASSPPGTLNNEQFF.

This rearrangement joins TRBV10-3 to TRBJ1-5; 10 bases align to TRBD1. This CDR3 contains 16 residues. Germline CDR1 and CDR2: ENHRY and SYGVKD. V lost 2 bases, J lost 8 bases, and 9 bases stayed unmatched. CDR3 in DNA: TGTGCCATCAGTGAGACGGGACAGGGGCGGATCGAGCCCCAGCATTTT. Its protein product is CAISETGQGRIEPQHF.

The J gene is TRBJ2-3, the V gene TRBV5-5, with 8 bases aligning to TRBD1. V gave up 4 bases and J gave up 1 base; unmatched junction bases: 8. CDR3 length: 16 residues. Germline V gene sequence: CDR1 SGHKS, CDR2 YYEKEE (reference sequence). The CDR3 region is CASSDYRGSGTDTQYF. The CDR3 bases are TGTGCCAGCAGCGACTACAGGGGGAGCGGCACAGATACGCAGTATTTT. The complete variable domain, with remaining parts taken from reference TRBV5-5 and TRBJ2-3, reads DAGVTQSPTHLIKTRGQQVTLRCSPISGHKSVSWYQQVLGQGPQFIFQYYEKEERGRGNFPDRFSARQFPNYSSELNVNALLLGDSALYLCASSDYRGSGTDTQYFGPGTRLTVL.

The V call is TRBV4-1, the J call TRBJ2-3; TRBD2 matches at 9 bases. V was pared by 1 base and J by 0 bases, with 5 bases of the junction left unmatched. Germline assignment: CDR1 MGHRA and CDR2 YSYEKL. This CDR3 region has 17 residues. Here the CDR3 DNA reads TGCGCCAGCAGCCAAGGTCCTAGCGGGACCAGCACAGATACGCAGTATTTT. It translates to CASSQGPSGTSTDTQYF.

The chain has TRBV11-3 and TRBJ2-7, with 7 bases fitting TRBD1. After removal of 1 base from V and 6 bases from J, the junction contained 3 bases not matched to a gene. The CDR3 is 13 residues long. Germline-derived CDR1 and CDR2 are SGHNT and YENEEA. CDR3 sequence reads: CASSLGSGGEQYV. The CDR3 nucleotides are TGTGCCAGCAGCTTAGGATCAGGGGGCGAGCAGTACGTC.

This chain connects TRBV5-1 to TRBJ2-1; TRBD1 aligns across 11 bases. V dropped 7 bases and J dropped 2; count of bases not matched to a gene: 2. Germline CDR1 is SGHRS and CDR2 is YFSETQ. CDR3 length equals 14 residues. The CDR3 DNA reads TGCGCCAGCGGGACAGGGGGACCCTACAATGAGCAGTTCTTC. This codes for CASGTGGPYNEQFF.

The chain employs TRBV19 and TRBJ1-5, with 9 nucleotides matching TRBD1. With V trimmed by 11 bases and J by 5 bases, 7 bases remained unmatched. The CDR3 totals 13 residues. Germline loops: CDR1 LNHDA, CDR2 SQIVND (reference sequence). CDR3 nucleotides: TGTGCCGGAGGTCGGGACAGGGATCAGCCCCAGCATTTT. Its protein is CAGGRDRDQPQHF.

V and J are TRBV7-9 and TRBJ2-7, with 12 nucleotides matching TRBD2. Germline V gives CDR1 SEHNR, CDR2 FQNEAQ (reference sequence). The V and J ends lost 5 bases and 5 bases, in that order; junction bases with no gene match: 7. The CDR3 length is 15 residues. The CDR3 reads CASSPPSGRAHEQYF. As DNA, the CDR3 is TGTGCCAGCAGCCCCCCTAGCGGGAGGGCCCACGAGCAGTACTTC.

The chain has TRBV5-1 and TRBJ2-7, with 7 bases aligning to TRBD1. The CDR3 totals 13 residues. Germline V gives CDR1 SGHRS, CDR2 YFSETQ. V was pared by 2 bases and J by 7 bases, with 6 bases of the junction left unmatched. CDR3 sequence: CASSFEGAGEQYF. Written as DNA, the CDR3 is TGCGCCAGCAGCTTTGAGGGGGCAGGGGAGCAGTACTTC.

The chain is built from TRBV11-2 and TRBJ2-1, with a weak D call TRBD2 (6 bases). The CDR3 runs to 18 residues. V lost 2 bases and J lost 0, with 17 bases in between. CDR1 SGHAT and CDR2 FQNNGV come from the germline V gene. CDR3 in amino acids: CASSLLGGRRSSYNEQFF. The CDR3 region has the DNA TGTGCCAGCAGCTTATTAGGAGGGCGGAGGAGCTCCTACAATGAGCAGTTCTTC.

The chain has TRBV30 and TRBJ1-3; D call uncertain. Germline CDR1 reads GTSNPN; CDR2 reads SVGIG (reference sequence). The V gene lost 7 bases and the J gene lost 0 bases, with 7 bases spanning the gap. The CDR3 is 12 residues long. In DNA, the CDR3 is TGTGCCTTAACAGTCTCTGGAAACACCATATATTTT. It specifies CALTVSGNTIYF.

CDR3 in DNA: TGCAGCGTTGACGACGGGGCAGGGGCGATTTATGGCTACACCTTC. It yields the protein CSVDDGAGAIYGYTF. V is TRBV29-1 and J is TRBJ1-2; possibly TRBD1 for D (6 bases). Per germline, CDR1 SQVTM and CDR2 ANQGSEA. CDR3 size: 15 residues. V dropped 3 bases and J dropped 5 bases, with 19 bases sitting between them.

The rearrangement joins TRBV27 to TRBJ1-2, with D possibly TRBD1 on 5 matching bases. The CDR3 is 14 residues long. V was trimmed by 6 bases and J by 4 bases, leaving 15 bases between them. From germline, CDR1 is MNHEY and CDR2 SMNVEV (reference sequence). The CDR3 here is CASSSGRQGYGYTF. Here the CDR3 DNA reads TGTGCCAGCAGCTCCGGGCGGCAGGGCTATGGCTACACCTTC.

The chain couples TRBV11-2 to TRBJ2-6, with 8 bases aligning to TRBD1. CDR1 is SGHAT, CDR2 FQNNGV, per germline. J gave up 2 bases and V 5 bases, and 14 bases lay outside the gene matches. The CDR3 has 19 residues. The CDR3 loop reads CASSPRSDRAVPGANVLTF. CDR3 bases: TGTGCCAGCAGCCCTAGGTCGGACAGGGCGGTTCCTGGGGCCAACGTCCTGACTTTC.